This T cell receptor beta chain was retrieved from a study of CD8 T cells in ankylosing spondylitis. This clonotype has a handful of counts. The CDR3 runs 14 residues. Germline CDR1 reads MGHRA; CDR2 reads YSYEKL. V shed 3 bases and J 6 bases; nucleotides not matched to a gene: 4. TCRdb used MiXCR to reprocess the 5' RACE reads, holding one entry per CDR3 protein. The profile shows approximately 210,000 distinct CDR3 sequences, 9.5% to 15% of them singletons. This chain joins TRBV4-1 and TRBJ1-2; 10 nucleotides align to TRBD1. Sequencing was carried out using blood, either unsorted or a sorted T cell fraction (not recorded which). The TCR was taken from a male donor with ankylosing spondylitis or in good health (not recorded which). The CDR3 here is CASSHPGTGDGYTF. CDR3 nucleotide sequence: TGCGCCAGCAGCCACCCCGGGACAGGGGATGGCTACACCTTC.